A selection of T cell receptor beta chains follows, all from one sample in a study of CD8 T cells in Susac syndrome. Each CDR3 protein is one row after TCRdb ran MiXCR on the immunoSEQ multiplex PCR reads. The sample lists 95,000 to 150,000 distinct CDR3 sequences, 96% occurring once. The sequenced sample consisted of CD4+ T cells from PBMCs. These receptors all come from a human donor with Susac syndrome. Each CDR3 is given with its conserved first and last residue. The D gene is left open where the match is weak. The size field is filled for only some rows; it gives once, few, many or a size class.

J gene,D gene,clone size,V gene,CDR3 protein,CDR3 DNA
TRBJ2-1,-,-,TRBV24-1,CATSSPRRDNEQFF,TGTGCCACCAGCTCCCCGCGGAGGGACAATGAGCAGTTCTTC
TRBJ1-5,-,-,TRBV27,CAIFPRGNQPQHF,TGTGCCATTTTCCCTCGTGGCAATCAGCCCCAGCATTTT
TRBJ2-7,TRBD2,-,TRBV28,CASSSPGLAGGYEQYF,TGTGCCAGCAGTTCTCCGGGACTAGCGGGAGGGTACGAGCAGTACTTC
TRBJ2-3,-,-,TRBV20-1,CSARFGDTQYF,TGCAGTGCTAGGTTCGGTGATACGCAGTATTTT
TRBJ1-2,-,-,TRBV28,CASSSRTAAYGYTF,TGTGCCAGCAGTTCCCGGACAGCCGCCTATGGCTACACCTTC
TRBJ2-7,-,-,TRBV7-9,CASSLRGTYYEQYF,TGTGCCAGCAGCTTACGGGGCACGTACTACGAGCAGTACTTC
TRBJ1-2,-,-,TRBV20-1,CSARVPGASLGGYTF,TGCAGTGCTAGAGTGCCAGGGGCCTCACTCGGTGGCTACACCTTC
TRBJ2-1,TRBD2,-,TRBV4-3,CASSQDPSGNEQFF,TGCGCCAGCAGCCAAGACCCTAGCGGAAATGAGCAGTTCTTC
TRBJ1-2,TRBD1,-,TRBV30,CAWSAGTGRRYGYTF,TGTGCCTGGAGTGCAGGGACAGGGAGACGGTATGGCTACACCTTC
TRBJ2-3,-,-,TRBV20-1,CSARWDTQYF,TGCAGTGCTAGGTGGGATACGCAGTATTTT
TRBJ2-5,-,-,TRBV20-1,CSAIGDSAETQYF,TGCAGTGCCATAGGGGACTCGGCGGAGACCCAGTACTTC
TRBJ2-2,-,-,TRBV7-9,CASSLAGGNTGELFF,TGTGCCAGCAGCTTAGCCGGCGGGAACACCGGGGAGCTGTTTTTT
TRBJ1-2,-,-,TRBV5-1,CASTPGSNYGYTF,TGCGCCAGCACGCCGGGATCTAACTATGGCTACACCTTC
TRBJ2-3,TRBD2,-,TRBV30,CACPSGRATDTQYF,TGTGCCTGCCCGAGCGGGAGGGCCACAGATACGCAGTATTTT
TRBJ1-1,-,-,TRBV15,CATSRPLGHLSGTEAFF,TGTGCCACCAGCAGACCCCTTGGACATCTTTCGGGCACTGAAGCTTTCTTT
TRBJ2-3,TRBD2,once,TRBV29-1,CSVILAARPTDTQYF,TGCAGCGTCATACTAGCGGCCAGACCAACAGATACGCAGTATTTT
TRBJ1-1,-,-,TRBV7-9,CASSLEGIQGNTEAFF,TGTGCCAGCAGCTTAGAGGGAATACAGGGGAACACTGAAGCTTTCTTT
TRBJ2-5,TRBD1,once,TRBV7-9,CASSFRTGGSETQYF,TGTGCCAGCAGCTTCAGGACAGGGGGATCAGAGACCCAGTACTTC
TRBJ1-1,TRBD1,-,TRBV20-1,CSAERDREAFF,TGCAGTGCCGAACGGGACAGGGAAGCTTTCTTT
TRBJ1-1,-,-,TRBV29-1,CSVEYGLFTEAFF,TGCAGCGTGGAATACGGGTTGTTCACTGAAGCTTTCTTT
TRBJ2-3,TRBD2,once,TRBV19,CASSSGLAGGRDTQYF,TGTGCCAGTAGCTCCGGACTAGCGGGAGGTAGAGATACGCAGTATTTT
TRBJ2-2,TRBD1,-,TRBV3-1,CASSPRDRNTGELFF,TGTGCCAGCAGCCCCCGGGACAGGAACACCGGGGAGCTGTTTTTT
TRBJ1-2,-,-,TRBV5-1,CASSRRQDGDGYTF,TGCGCCAGCAGCAGAAGACAGGACGGTGATGGCTACACCTTC
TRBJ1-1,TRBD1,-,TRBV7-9,CASSYGQVITEAFF,TGTGCCAGCAGCTATGGACAGGTAATCACTGAAGCTTTCTTT
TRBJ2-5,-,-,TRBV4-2,CASSQGGAETQYF,TGTGCCAGCAGCCAAGGGGGCGCGGAGACCCAGTACTTC
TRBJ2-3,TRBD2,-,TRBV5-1,CASSPGLAGATRRGTDTQYF,TGCGCCAGCAGCCCGGGACTAGCGGGGGCCACCCGGAGGGGGACAGATACGCAGTATTTT
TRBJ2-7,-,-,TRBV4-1,CASSRTAGPYEQYF,TGCGCCAGCAGCCGGACAGCCGGCCCCTACGAGCAGTACTTC
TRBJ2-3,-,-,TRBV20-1,CSASPSNGQTQDTQYF,TGCAGTGCTAGCCCCTCCAACGGGCAGACCCAAGATACGCAGTATTTT
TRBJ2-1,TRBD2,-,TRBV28,CASSGYSGSAYNEQFF,TGTGCCAGCAGTGGATATAGCGGGAGTGCCTACAATGAGCAGTTCTTC
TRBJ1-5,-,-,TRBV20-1,CSARVGGSGSNQPQHF,TGCAGTGCTAGAGTAGGAGGGTCGGGAAGCAATCAGCCCCAGCATTTT
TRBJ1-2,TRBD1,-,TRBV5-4,CASSLGLGGTGNYGYTF,TGTGCCAGCAGCTTAGGCCTTGGCGGGACAGGGAACTATGGCTACACCTTC
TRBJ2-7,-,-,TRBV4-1,CASSDGGEQYF,TGCGCCAGCAGCGATGGGGGCGAGCAGTACTTC
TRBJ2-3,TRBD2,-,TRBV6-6,CASSSREGTDTQYF,TGTGCCAGCAGTTCGCGGGAGGGCACAGATACGCAGTATTTT
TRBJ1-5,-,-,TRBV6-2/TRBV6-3,CASSSGAPSQPQHF,TGTGCCAGCAGTTCCGGGGCCCCGAGTCAGCCCCAGCATTTT
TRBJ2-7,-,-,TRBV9,CASSVDLGGSYEQYF,TGTGCCAGCAGCGTAGATTTGGGGGGCTCCTACGAGCAGTACTTC
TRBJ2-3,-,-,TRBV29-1,CSVTARTDTQYF,TGCAGCGTCACGGCCCGCACAGATACGCAGTATTTT
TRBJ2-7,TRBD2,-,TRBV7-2,CASSSGLAGGVEQYF,TGTGCCAGCAGCTCCGGACTAGCGGGAGGGGTCGAGCAGTACTTC
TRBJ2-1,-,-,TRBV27,CASSDGPLYEQFF,TGTGCCAGCAGTGACGGACCTCTCTATGAGCAGTTCTTC
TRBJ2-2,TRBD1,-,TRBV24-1,CATSDPGQGTTGELFF,TGTGCCACCAGTGACCCGGGACAGGGAACCACCGGGGAGCTGTTTTTT
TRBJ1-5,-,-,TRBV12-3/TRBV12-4,CASTPWGNQPQHF,TGTGCCAGCACTCCATGGGGCAATCAGCCCCAGCATTTT
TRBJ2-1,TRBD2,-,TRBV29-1,CSVELAGGVGYNEQFF,TGCAGCGTTGAACTTGCGGGGGGCGTGGGATACAATGAGCAGTTCTTC
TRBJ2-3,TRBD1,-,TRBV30,CAWSVQGGADTQYF,TGTGCCTGGAGTGTACAGGGGGGAGCAGATACGCAGTATTTT
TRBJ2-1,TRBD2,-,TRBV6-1,CASSRGLAGEVKQFF,TGTGCCAGCAGCAGAGGACTAGCGGGAGAGGTGAAGCAGTTCTTC
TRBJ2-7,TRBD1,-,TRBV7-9,CASSQDRGLYEQYF,TGTGCCAGCAGCCAGGACAGGGGGCTTTACGAGCAGTACTTC
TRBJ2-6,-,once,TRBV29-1,CSVWRPGANVLTF,TGCAGCGTCTGGAGGCCAGGGGCCAACGTCCTGACTTTC
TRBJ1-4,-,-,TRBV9,CASSPWTGEKLFF,TGTGCCAGCAGCCCGTGGACGGGTGAAAAACTGTTTTTT
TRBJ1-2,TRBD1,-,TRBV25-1,CASRYGQGYGYTF,TGTGCCAGCAGGTACGGACAGGGCTATGGCTACACCTTC
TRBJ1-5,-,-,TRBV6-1,CASSERPHGNQPQHF,TGTGCCAGCAGTGAGCGACCCCATGGCAATCAGCCCCAGCATTTT
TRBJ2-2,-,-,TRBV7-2,CASSPILGGELFF,TGTGCCAGCAGCCCTATCCTGGGCGGGGAGCTGTTTTTT
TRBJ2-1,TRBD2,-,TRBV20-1,CSARLAGVPKQFF,TGCAGTGCTAGACTAGCGGGAGTCCCAAAGCAGTTCTTC
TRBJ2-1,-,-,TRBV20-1,CSARQRGSYNEQFF,TGCAGTGCTAGACAGCGAGGCTCCTACAATGAGCAGTTCTTC